These T cell receptor beta chains were read from a single sample in a study of shared clonotypes between healthy human individuals. Sequencing was performed with immunoSEQ multiplex PCR; in TCRdb, only in-frame clones are kept and a portion is missing. The table shows 2,500,000 or so clones, with roughly 92% occurring only once. Sequencing was performed on naive CD4+ T cells from PBMCs. These receptors were taken from a man aged 18 to 30 in good health. Some clones in this sample may be carry-over from other donors' samples. CDR3s include the opening cysteine and the closing phenylalanine or tryptophan. The D gene is left open where the match is weak. Clone size is given for some rows only: seen once, a few or many times, or a class if the clone is expanded.

clone_size	v_call	j_call	d_call	cdr3_nt	cdr3_aa
-	TRBV9	TRBJ2-3	TRBD2	TGTGCCAGCAGCGGAACTAGCGGCACAGATACGCAGTATTTT	CASSGTSGTDTQYF
-	TRBV9	TRBJ2-3	-	TGTGCCAGCAGTCATAAAGATACGCAGTATTTT	CASSHKDTQYF
-	TRBV15	TRBJ2-3	TRBD2	TGTGCCACCAGCAGAACGGGGACTAGCCAACACACAGATACGCAGTATTTT	CATSRTGTSQHTDTQYF
-	TRBV29-1	TRBJ1-1	TRBD1	TGCAGCGCGATCCGACAGGGGCCAAACACTGAAGCTTTCTTT	CSAIRQGPNTEAFF
-	TRBV2	TRBJ2-3	-	TGTGCCAGCCAGAAGAACTCAGGAGATACGCAGTATTTT	CASQKNSGDTQYF
-	TRBV30	TRBJ1-2	-	TGTGCCTGGAGTTGGAGGGGGAGGAACTATGGCTACACCTTC	CAWSWRGRNYGYTF
once	TRBV5-5	TRBJ2-7	TRBD2	TGTGCCAGCAGCTTGGCTGGCATGAGCCTAGCGGGGAGCTCCTACGAGCAGTACTTC	CASSLAGMSLAGSSYEQYF
-	TRBV7-7	TRBJ2-1	TRBD2	TGTGCCAGCAGCTTAGTCGCTAGCGGGAGTTCGGGTGAGCAGTTCTTC	CASSLVASGSSGEQFF
-	TRBV28	TRBJ2-4	TRBD2	TGTGCCAGCAGTTTATACCCATTATGGGGGGAGGGGGCCAAAAACATTCAGTACTTC	CASSLYPLWGEGAKNIQYF
-	TRBV7-2	TRBJ2-1	TRBD1	TGTGCCAGCAGCACACAGGGACAGGCGAATGAGCAGTTCTTC	CASSTQGQANEQFF
-	TRBV7-2	TRBJ2-1	TRBD2	TGTGCCAGCAGCTTGCCGGTGCTAGCGGGACGAAACAATGAGCAGTTCTTC	CASSLPVLAGRNNEQFF
-	TRBV5-1	TRBJ2-2	-	TGCGCCAGCAGCTTGGCACAGGGAACATTCACCGGGGAGCTGTTTTTT	CASSLAQGTFTGELFF
once	TRBV5-1	TRBJ1-4	-	TGCGCCAGCAGCTTGGGAACTTACCCTGCAACTAATGAAAAACTGTTTTTT	CASSLGTYPATNEKLFF
-	TRBV7-9	TRBJ2-7	-	TGTGCCAGCAGCTTAGGGGGGTTGGTGGACGAGCAGTACTTC	CASSLGGLVDEQYF
-	TRBV6-5	TRBJ2-1	TRBD2	TGTGCCAGCAGTCGGCGGGGGGCTGTCTACAATGAGCAGTTCTTC	CASSRRGAVYNEQFF
-	TRBV5-1	TRBJ1-4	-	TGCGCCAGCAGCTTGAAGTGGGGGGAAAGTAAACTGTTTTTT	CASSLKWGESKLFF
-	TRBV7-2	TRBJ2-1	TRBD2	TGTGCCAGCAGCTTGTCTGGGACTAGCGGGGTCAATGAGCAGTTCTTC	CASSLSGTSGVNEQFF
-	TRBV7-2	TRBJ2-1	TRBD2	TGTGCCAGCAGCCCCCGGACTAGCGGGAGAGACTACAATGAGCAGTTCTTC	CASSPRTSGRDYNEQFF
-	TRBV30	TRBJ2-5	-	TGTGCCTACGGGACGAGGGCTAGCCAAGAGACCCAGTACTTC	CAYGTRASQETQYF
-	TRBV7-9	TRBJ2-1	TRBD1	TGTGCCAGCAGCTTAGACAGGGGGAGATACAATGAGCAGTTCTTC	CASSLDRGRYNEQFF
-	TRBV7-2	TRBJ2-1	-	TGTGCCAGCATCGCAGGGACCTACAATGAGCAGTTCTTC	CASIAGTYNEQFF
-	TRBV29-1	TRBJ2-1	-	TGCAGCGTTGAACGGGGTAGCTCCTACAATGAGCAGTTCTTC	CSVERGSSYNEQFF
-	TRBV9	TRBJ2-5	-	TGTGCCAGCAGCGCAATCCAGGGGGAGACCCAGTACTTC	CASSAIQGETQYF
-	TRBV7-2	TRBJ2-7	TRBD1	TGTGCCAGCAGGAGGCAACAGGGGGCCTACGAGCAGTACTTC	CASRRQQGAYEQYF
-	TRBV2	TRBJ1-1	-	TGTGCCAGGTATCAGGGGTATGCTTTCTTT	CARYQGYAFF
-	TRBV2	TRBJ2-2	-	TGTGCCAGCAGTAATCGGGACGGGTCAAACTCCGGGGAGCTGTTTTTT	CASSNRDGSNSGELFF
-	TRBV7-9	TRBJ1-2	TRBD1	TGTGCCAGCAGCTTGGGACAGAACTATGGCTACACCTTC	CASSLGQNYGYTF
-	TRBV4-2	TRBJ2-5	TRBD2	TGTGCCAGCAGCCCAAAGAGAGCGGCGGGAGATGAGACCCAGTACTTC	CASSPKRAAGDETQYF
once	TRBV7-3	TRBJ2-3	-	TGTGCCAGCAGCCTAGAGTCCGGGCCTACAGATACGCAGTATTTT	CASSLESGPTDTQYF
-	TRBV7-3	TRBJ1-1	-	TGTGCCAGCAGCTTATTTGGGGGGAGGAACACTGAAGCTTTCTTT	CASSLFGGRNTEAFF
-	TRBV6-6	TRBJ2-2	TRBD1	TGTGCCAGCAGTGGAAGACAGGGGACGAACACCGGGGAGCTGTTTTTT	CASSGRQGTNTGELFF
-	TRBV7-2	TRBJ2-2	-	TGTGCCAGCAGCCCCCGTGGCGGGACGACGGCCGGGGAGCTGTTTTTT	CASSPRGGTTAGELFF
once	TRBV5-1	TRBJ1-4	TRBD1	TGCGCCAGCAGCATACGACAGGGGGCAGGGGAAAAACTGTTTTTT	CASSIRQGAGEKLFF
-	TRBV5-1	TRBJ1-2	-	TGCGCCAGCAGCTTGGTTGCCCTTTCGGATGGCTACACCTTC	CASSLVALSDGYTF
-	TRBV2	TRBJ1-5	-	TGTGCCAGCAGTGAGGGGAGGGCTAGCAATCAGCCCCAGCATTTT	CASSEGRASNQPQHF
once	TRBV18	TRBJ2-1	-	TGTGCCAGCTCACCAAGGCTTACCTCGGATGAGCAGTTCTTC	CASSPRLTSDEQFF
-	TRBV7-8	TRBJ2-5	-	TGTGCCAGCAGCTTAGTTCCCGGGACTCAACGGACCCAGTACTTC	CASSLVPGTQRTQYF
-	TRBV7-2	TRBJ1-3	TRBD1	TGTGCCAGCAGCGGACAGGGGGCCACTGGAAACACCATATATTTT	CASSGQGATGNTIYF
-	TRBV7-8	TRBJ2-7	-	TGTGCCAGCAGCTTAGGGAGGGGGGAGTGGTACGAGCAGTACTTC	CASSLGRGEWYEQYF